This TCR beta chain was observed in a study of regulatory T cells in long-lasting Graves disease. The TCR beta library used iRepertoire HTBI primers with Arm-PCR amplification of CDR3. Using its own MiXCR run on the multiplex PCR reads, TCRdb lists one record per CDR3 protein. The profile shows 400,000 to 500,000 distinct CDR3 sequences, approximately 21% of them singletons. V lost 4 bases and J 4 bases, leaving 11 bases between the germline ends. Germline assignment: CDR1 MNHGY and CDR2 SVAAGI. This CDR3 is built from 14 residues. Time point meaning: persistent/refractory GD, antithyroid drugs over 5 years with positive TRAb. The authors made the TCR library using RNA they extracted from PBMCs. Patients hailed from an endocrinology department in Xi'an, China. Comment on this clonotype: Given a much more abundant clone one base away, this may be a read error.

This receptor was taken from a female donor with Graves disease. Sequencing used peripheral blood mononuclear cells (PBMCs), obtained when the disease was refractory, from a patient treated with antithyroid drugs. The chain employs TRBV6-9 and TRBJ1-5, with D possibly TRBD1 on 5 matching bases. This CDR3 is CASSCAAGNQPQHF. The CDR3 DNA reads as TGTGCCAGCAGTTGCGCGGCAGGGAATCAGCCCCAGCATTTT.